A single sample gave rise to the 27 T cell receptor beta chains below, sequenced in a study of cytomegalovirus exposure and HLA in healthy donors. Sequencing was performed with immunoSEQ multiplex PCR; in TCRdb, only in-frame clones are kept and a portion is missing. The table records approximately 160,000 clones, 95% to 96% of them present only once. Sequenced input: PBMCs. The receptors stem from a woman in her late teens or twenties in good health and CMV-seronegative.

This chain uses TRBV25-1 with TRBJ1-2; 7 bases match TRBD1. The CDR3 is 15 amino acids. V shed 4 bases and J 2 bases; nucleotides not matched to a gene: 7. Germline-derived CDR1 and CDR2 are MGHDK and SYGVNS. The chain's CDR3 is CASSGPSTGNYGYTF. The CDR3 nucleotides read TGTGCCAGCAGTGGACCGTCGACAGGGAACTATGGCTACACCTTC.

The chain uses TRBV9 and TRBJ1-2, with 8 bases aligning to TRBD1. V trimming: 3 bases; J trimming: 7 bases; junction bases outside the gene matches: 2. The CDR3 loop spans 12 amino acids. Looked up from germline, CDR1 is SGDLS and CDR2 is YYNGEE. The CDR3 bases are TGTGCCAGCAGCGCGACAGGGGTTGGCTACACCTTC. It translates to CASSATGVGYTF.

V and J are TRBV6-6 and TRBJ2-7, with TRBD1 matching 9 bases. This CDR3 has 14 amino acids. The germline V gene has CDR1 MNHNY and CDR2 SVGAGI (reference sequence). V gave up 6 bases and J gave up 2 bases; unmatched junction bases: 5. The CDR3 DNA reads TGTGCCAGCAGGCCGGGACAGGGAACCTACGAGCAGTACTTC. Amino acid sequence: CASRPGQGTYEQYF.

The rearrangement uses TRBV7-9 and TRBJ2-5; no definite D call. Germline CDR1 is SEHNR and CDR2 is FQNEAQ (reference sequence). CDR3 length equals 13 residues. V was pared by 3 bases and J by 3 bases, with 8 bases between. In DNA, the CDR3 is TGTGCCAGCAGCTTTCCCGAGGAAGAGACCCAGTACTTC. It specifies CASSFPEEETQYF.

CDR3 in DNA: TGTGCCAGCAGGGCCCAGGGGATTTACGAGCAGTACTTC. The encoded protein is CASRAQGIYEQYF. The chain has TRBV11-1 and TRBJ2-7, with D maybe TRBD1 (6 bases). Trimming pared 6 bases from V and 4 bases from J, leaving 13 bases between. The CDR3 loop spans 13 amino acids. The germline V gene has CDR1 SGHAT and CDR2 FQDESV (reference sequence).

The chain is built from TRBV5-4 and TRBJ1-2; D perhaps matches TRBD1 (6 bases). Trimming cost V 3 bases and J 1 base, with 13 bases left between them. In germline, CDR1 is SGHNT, CDR2 YYREEE (reference sequence). The CDR3 sequence is 15 residues long. The CDR3 nucleotides are TGTGCCAGCAGCTCGGGGGGCTCGATTAACTATGGCTACACCTTC. Its translation: CASSSGGSINYGYTF.

This chain uses TRBV7-2 with TRBJ1-6, with 9 bases aligning to TRBD1. The CDR3 sequence is 17 residues long. With V trimmed by 3 bases and J by 5 bases, 8 bases remained unmatched. Germline CDR1 SGHTA, CDR2 FQGNSA. CDR3 protein: CASSLLGWTGDNSPLHF. The DNA of the CDR3 is TGTGCCAGCAGCTTGCTGGGATGGACAGGGGATAATTCACCCCTCCACTTT. Full variable domain (remainder filled in from reference TRBV7-2 and TRBJ1-6): GAGVSQSPSNKVTEKGKDVELRCDPISGHTALYWYRQSLGQGLEFLIYFQGNSAPDKSGLPSDRFSAERTGGSVSTLTIQRTQQEDSAVYLCASSLLGWTGDNSPLHFGNGTRLTVT.

The chain joins TRBV19 to TRBJ1-2, with 12 bases fitting TRBD1. CDR3 length: 16 residues. V was clipped by 3 bases and J by 3 bases; unmatched bases: 5. Per the germline V gene, CDR1 is LNHDA and CDR2 is SQIVND (reference sequence). DNA of the CDR3: TGTGCCAGTAGTATCGCCGGGACAGGGGGCGACTATGGCTACACCTTC. It specifies CASSIAGTGGDYGYTF.

The rearrangement joins TRBV7-2 to TRBJ2-7, with TRBD2 matching over 13 bases. The CDR3 totals 14 residues. V lost 1 base, J lost 7 bases, and 1 base stayed unmatched. The V gene's germline CDR1 is SGHTA and CDR2 FQGNSA. CDR3 region: CASSLGTSGGEQYF. The CDR3 DNA sequence: TGTGCCAGCAGCTTAGGGACTAGCGGGGGAGAGCAGTACTTC.

The chain joins TRBV10-3 to TRBJ2-7; D may be TRBD1 (5 bases). There are 13 residues in the CDR3. Trimming pared 10 bases from V and 6 bases from J, leaving 19 bases between. Germline V CDR1 and CDR2: ENHRY, SYGVKD. This CDR3 is CATRTIRQSEQYF. CDR3 nucleotide sequence: TGTGCCACGAGAACTATTAGACAGTCCGAGCAGTACTTC.

This clone appeared once. The chain employs TRBV11-2 and TRBJ2-7; 7 nucleotides match TRBD2. CDR3 length: 14 amino acids. CDR1 is SGHAT, CDR2 FQNNGV, per germline. J lost 2 bases, V lost 6 bases, and 7 bases had no gene match. The chain's CDR3 is CASRGGGSPYEQYF. In DNA, the CDR3 is TGTGCCAGCAGGGGGGGAGGGAGCCCCTACGAGCAGTACTTC.

This rearrangement joins TRBV5-4 to TRBJ2-7, with a weak D call TRBD2 (6 bases). The CDR3 has 13 amino acids. Germline assignment: CDR1 SGHNT and CDR2 YYREEE (reference sequence). Trimming shortened V by 4 bases and J by 0 bases, and 8 bases separated the two germline ends. The CDR3 DNA reads TGTGCCAGCAGCCACGGGGGCTCCTACGAGCAGTACTTC. Its translation: CASSHGGSYEQYF.

The V call is TRBV7-9, the J call TRBJ2-5, with 15 bases identical to TRBD2. Germline CDR1 and CDR2: SEHNR and FQNEAQ (reference sequence). V was clipped by 3 bases and J by 4 bases; unmatched bases: 6. The CDR3 loop spans 17 amino acids. The CDR3 nucleotides are TGTGCCAGCAGCTTGTCCGGACTAGCGGGGGGGCCAGAGACCCAGTACTTC. Translating gives CASSLSGLAGGPETQYF.

The V and J genes are TRBV6-5 and TRBJ1-2, with D maybe TRBD1 (6 bases). Germline-derived CDR1 and CDR2 are MNHEY and SVGAGI. CDR3 size: 13 residues. Trimming removed 3 bases from V and 5 bases from J, with 10 bases in between. Here the CDR3 DNA reads TGTGCCAGCAGTTATCGGGACACGTATGGCTACACCTTC. The encoded protein is CASSYRDTYGYTF.

The chain joins TRBV5-4 to TRBJ2-2, with 10 bases lining up with TRBD2. The CDR3 has 16 residues. Unmatched junction bases numbered 7, after V lost 4 bases and J lost 4 bases. Per the germline V gene, CDR1 is SGHNT and CDR2 is YYREEE (reference sequence). CDR3 in amino acids: CASSPGERGGTGELFF. The CDR3, as DNA: TGTGCCAGCAGCCCAGGGGAGCGGGGGGGCACCGGGGAGCTGTTTTTT.

The genes are TRBV6-4 and TRBJ1-1; tentatively, D is TRBD1 (5 bases). Germline lookup yields CDR1 MRHNA and CDR2 SNTAGT. V was shortened by 2 bases and J by 1 base, with 11 bases between the two germline ends. CDR3 length: 15 amino acids. This CDR3 is CASSDTRGGNTEAFF. CDR3 coding DNA: TGTGCCAGCAGTGACACCCGGGGGGGGAACACTGAAGCTTTCTTT.

The rearrangement links TRBV10-1 to TRBJ2-3; TRBD2 agrees at 7 bases. Germline trimming cut 3 bases from V and 5 bases from J; bases unmatched to any gene: 14. The germline gives CDR1 WNHNN, CDR2 SYGVQD (reference sequence). CDR3 length: 17 residues. The CDR3 nucleotides are TGCGCCAGCAGTGACTCCCGGACTAGTGGGGGAGGAGATACGCAGTATTTT. Translation gives CASSDSRTSGGGDTQYF.

Only one count was recorded for this clone. This chain connects TRBV9 to TRBJ2-1, with 13 bases matching TRBD2. Germline lookup yields CDR1 SGDLS and CDR2 YYNGEE. This CDR3 is built from 19 residues. J lost 9 bases, V lost 0 bases, and 15 bases had no gene match. In DNA form, the CDR3 reads TGTGCCAGCAGCGTAGGATCACTAGCGGGGGGGAAGAGGGGTAGTGAGCAGTTCTTC. It yields the protein CASSVGSLAGGKRGSEQFF.

The chain combines TRBV6-5 with TRBJ2-3; TRBD1 matches 8 bases. The CDR3 totals 16 residues. CDR1 is MNHEY, CDR2 SVGAGI, per germline. Trimming took 0 bases from V and 4 from J; bases not matched to a gene: 6. The CDR3 loop reads CASSYSRTGLADTQYF. CDR3 nucleotide sequence: TGTGCCAGCAGTTACTCGCGGACAGGGTTAGCAGATACGCAGTATTTT.

This chain connects TRBV19 to TRBJ2-1, with 7 bases fitting TRBD1. V lost 6 bases to trimming and J lost 8 bases; unmatched junction nucleotides: 7. Germline V CDR1 and CDR2: LNHDA, SQIVND (reference sequence). CDR3 length equals 13 residues. The CDR3 DNA reads TGTGCCAGTAGCCCAACAGGGGTTGATGAGCAGTTCTTC. Translation gives CASSPTGVDEQFF.

The chain recombines TRBV6-6 with TRBJ1-1; D remains unclear. CDR3 size: 14 residues. Trimming left V 2 bases short and J 1 base short, with 8 bases between. Germline CDR1 MNHNY, CDR2 SVGAGI (reference sequence). The CDR3, as DNA: TGTGCCAGCAGTTACACGGTCTCGAACACTGAAGCTTTCTTT. It specifies CASSYTVSNTEAFF.

CDR3: CASMGTRKTQYF. In DNA, the CDR3 is TGTGCCAGCATGGGGACTCGAAAAACGCAGTATTTT. The rearrangement joins TRBV2 to TRBJ2-3; possible D gene TRBD2, 6 bases. The germline V gene encodes CDR1 SNHLY and CDR2 FYNNEI. Trimming shortened V by 7 bases and J by 9 bases, and 14 bases separated the two germline ends. This CDR3 has 12 residues.

The chain couples TRBV19 to TRBJ2-1; 7 bases map to TRBD1. The CDR3 sequence is 13 residues long. CDR1 and CDR2 from the germline V gene are LNHDA and SQIVND (reference sequence). V lost 4 bases and J lost 9; bases outside the gene matches: 6. CDR3 nucleotides: TGTGCCAGTAGTAACCAGCCAGGGGGTGAGCAGTTCTTC. Encoded protein: CASSNQPGGEQFF.

J is TRBJ1-1 and V is TRBV9, with 7 nucleotides matching TRBD1. Per the germline V gene, CDR1 is SGDLS and CDR2 is YYNGEE. J gave up 3 bases and V 3 bases, and 2 bases lay outside the gene matches. This CDR3 comprises 13 residues. CDR3 coding DNA: TGTGCCAGCAGCGCCGGGACAGACACTGAAGCTTTCTTT. Its protein product is CASSAGTDTEAFF.

V gene TRBV19 combines with J gene TRBJ2-1; D gene ambiguous. Germline values: CDR1 LNHDA, CDR2 SQIVND (reference sequence). V was clipped by 7 bases and J by 5 bases, with 15 bases between them. The CDR3 runs 14 residues. The CDR3 is CASKRQGENNEQFF. For the CDR3, the DNA is TGTGCCAGTAAGAGACAAGGTGAAAACAATGAGCAGTTCTTC.

This clone was found once. The V call is TRBV9, the J call TRBJ1-2, with 7 bases that match TRBD1. CDR3 length equals 15 residues. After removal of 5 bases from V and 1 base from J, the junction contained 8 bases not matched to a gene. From germline, CDR1 is SGDLS and CDR2 YYNGEE. The CDR3 spells CASSMTGSHNYGYTF. CDR3 DNA sequence: TGTGCCAGCAGTATGACAGGGAGCCATAACTATGGCTACACCTTC.

The chain links TRBV6-5 to TRBJ1-1; D is unclear. This CDR3 spans 13 amino acids. V was cut by 0 bases and J by 5 bases, with 7 bases left in between. Germline V gene lookup returns CDR1 MNHEY and CDR2 SVGAGI. The CDR3 DNA reads TGTGCCAGCAGTTACTCTGGCCAGACTGAAGCTTTCTTT. This sequence encodes CASSYSGQTEAFF.